The T cell receptor (beta chain) described here comes from a study of blood T cell repertoires in COVID-19. Study overall: Samples came from the United States, Italy and Spain, spanning acute and convalescent COVID-19. The cDNA or gDNA used as material had been derived from T cells, B-cell-depleted T cells, or PBMCs.

CDR3 size: 15 residues. Germline lookup yields CDR1 ENHRY and CDR2 SYGVKD. Trimming took 3 bases from V and 3 from J; bases not matched to a gene: 6. In the original processing: The assay estimated nucleated cells by amplifying reference gene primers. TCRdb's copy holds only in-frame clones and misses some; the assay was immunoSEQ multiplex PCR. Clone size and the V and J calls come from that table; the DNA yielded D and trimming. This table holds about 75,000 clones, roughly 90% found once. What was sequenced was peripheral blood. The rearrangement uses TRBV10-3 and TRBJ1-1; 8 bases align to TRBD1. The clonotype originates from a human donor in a cohort sampled during active COVID-19. The CDR3 loop reads CAISDQGARDTEAFF. CDR3 DNA sequence: TGTGCCATCAGTGATCAGGGGGCGCGGGACACTGAAGCTTTCTTT.